A single sample gave rise to the 27 T cell receptor beta chains below, sequenced in a study of T cell responses to AZD1222 COVID-19 vaccine (dated by TCRdb to the early 2020s). Sample time point, as interpreted from the label and publication: baseline before first vaccination. To prepare the library, the immunoSEQ multiplex PCR assay was applied. The source is immuneACCESS, and TCRdb retained only in-frame sequences with V and J called. Part of the clones is not carried over; for the studies checked, unresolved V genes explain less than half of this, and the remainder is unexplained. The sample includes approximately 73,000 clones, with around four fifths observed a single time. The ten largest make up about 3.1% of the sample. Sequencing used peripheral blood, obtained on day 0 of AZD1222 vaccination. The receptors were sampled from an adult in good health.

A word on this clone: Germline and junction disagree at one end, which may indicate a read error. The chain couples TRBV19 to TRBJ2-5, with 9 bases lining up with TRBD2. Germline V gives CDR1 LNHDA, CDR2 SQIVND (reference sequence). This CDR3 has 14 residues. Here the CDR3 DNA reads TGTGCCAGTAAAAGCGGGGGGCACCAGGAGACCCAGTACTTC. Encoded protein: CASKSGGHQETQYF.

This clone has a handful of counts. This chain links TRBV4-2 with TRBJ2-3, with 11 bases fitting TRBD2. The V gene end was trimmed by 1 base and the J gene end by 8 bases; junction bases not matched to a gene: 8. Germline loops: CDR1 LGHNA, CDR2 YNFKEQ. The CDR3 length is 16 residues. In DNA form, the CDR3 reads TGTGCCAGCAGCCAAGCCGGGACTAGCGGACCCGGTACGCAGTATTTT. Its translation is CASSQAGTSGPGTQYF.

The chain links TRBV18 to TRBJ1-1; no clear D gene. V lost 3 bases, J lost 4 bases, and 12 bases lay in between. The germline V gene encodes CDR1 KGHSH and CDR2 LQKENI. The CDR3 covers 14 residues. CDR3 DNA: TGTGCCAGCTCACCCGGCCCCGCAGGCACTGAAGCTTTCTTT. As protein: CASSPGPAGTEAFF.

The rearrangement links TRBV5-1 to TRBJ1-2; TRBD1 matches at 8 bases. Germline lookup yields CDR1 SGHRS and CDR2 YFSETQ. The V segment lost 4 bases and the J segment 7 bases; nucleotides outside the gene matches: 12. CDR3 length equals 15 residues. CDR3 coding DNA: TGCGCCAGCAGCCCGGTCTCCGACAGGGGTGCTGGCTACACCTTC. Residues: CASSPVSDRGAGYTF.

The sample holds a few counts of this clone. This chain links TRBV19 with TRBJ1-1, with D maybe TRBD1 (5 bases). The V end was cut by 8 bases, the J end by 4 bases, with 17 bases between. From germline, CDR1 is LNHDA and CDR2 SQIVND (reference sequence). This CDR3 spans 14 amino acids. The CDR3 bases are TGTGCCAGTGACACAGGAGGAGGTGGCACTGAAGCTTTCTTT. Translated, it gives CASDTGGGGTEAFF.

J is TRBJ1-1 and V is TRBV5-4, with D tentatively TRBD1 (6 bases). The CDR3 is 15 residues long. Germline values: CDR1 SGHNT, CDR2 YYREEE (reference sequence). V gave up 0 bases and J gave up 6 bases, with 15 bases separating them. The chain's CDR3 is CASSLAAGAFSEAFF. The DNA of the CDR3 is TGTGCCAGCAGCTTGGCGGCAGGGGCTTTTTCTGAAGCTTTCTTT. The variable domain in full, with the rest retrieved from reference TRBV5-4 and TRBJ1-1, is ETGVTQSPTHLIKTRGQQVTLRCSSQSGHNTVSWYQQALGQGPQFIFQYYREEENGRGNFPPRFSGLQFPNYSSELNVNALELDDSALYLCASSLAAGAFSEAFFGQGTRLTVV.

This chain uses TRBV7-9 with TRBJ1-2, with 8 nucleotides matching TRBD1. CDR1 is SEHNR and CDR2 is FQNEAQ in the germline V gene (reference sequence). This CDR3 spans 14 amino acids. V shed 5 bases, J shed 3 bases, and the junction held 5 bases outside the gene matches. The CDR3 bases are TGTGCCAGCAGCGGACAGGGAGATTACTATGGCTACACCTTC. It codes for CASSGQGDYYGYTF.

This clone came up once. V is TRBV7-9 and J is TRBJ1-2, with 7 bases lining up with TRBD1. This CDR3 is 18 amino acids long. Germline V CDR1 and CDR2: SEHNR, FQNEAQ (reference sequence). V shed 4 bases and J 3 bases; nucleotides not matched to a gene: 17. The CDR3 DNA follows: TGTGCCAGCAGCTCCCTGGGGGATCCCGACAGGGACTACTATGGCTACACCTTC. Translating it yields CASSSLGDPDRDYYGYTF. Using reference TRBV7-9 and TRBJ1-2 for the parts outside the CDR3, the full variable domain is DTGVSQNPRHKITKRGQNVTFRCDPISEHNRLYWYRQTLGQGPEFLTYFQNEAQLEKSRLLSDRFSAERPKGSFSTLEIQRTEQGDSAMYLCASSSLGDPDRDYYGYTFGSGTRLTVV.

The chain employs TRBV21-1 and TRBJ1-2; the table calls TRBD1, which could not be checked here. TRBV21-1 is annotated as a pseudogene. This CDR3 contains 15 residues. CDR3 amino acids: CASSNYRDEFHGYTF. The DNA for the CDR3 is TGTGCCAGCAGCAACTACAGGGACGAGTTCCATGGCTACACCTTC.

A remark on this clone: The sample contains more than one DNA sequence encoding this CDR3. The rearrangement links TRBV9 to TRBJ2-3, with D tentatively TRBD1 (5 bases). Trimming took 0 bases from V and 1 from J, leaving 9 bases between them. This CDR3 is built from 15 residues. Germline V gene lookup returns CDR1 SGDLS and CDR2 YYNGEE. The CDR3 sequence: CASSVASRGTDTQYF. Here the CDR3 DNA reads TGTGCCAGCAGCGTAGCATCCAGGGGCACAGATACGCAGTATTTT.

The chain links TRBV5-1 to TRBJ2-6; 7 positions agree with TRBD1. The CDR3 runs to 19 residues. V dropped 4 bases and J dropped 0; count of bases not matched to a gene: 13. CDR1 and CDR2 (germline): SGHRS, YFSETQ. The CDR3 DNA follows: TGCGCCAGCAGCACTCAGCCGGGACAGCCAAACTCTGGGGCCAACGTCCTGACTTTC. Protein product: CASSTQPGQPNSGANVLTF.

The chain recombines TRBV6-2 or TRBV6-3 with TRBJ2-7; 10 bases agree with TRBD2. The CDR3 consists of 15 residues. The J segment lost 7 bases and the V segment lost 4 bases, leaving 10 bases of the junction unmatched. Germline V gene lookup returns CDR1 MNHEY and CDR2 SVGEGT. The CDR3 DNA follows: TGTGCCAGCAGTTCGGGGACTAGCGACCTTAGTGAGCAGTACTTC. This sequence encodes CASSSGTSDLSEQYF.

The V gene is TRBV25-1, the J gene TRBJ1-2; D remains ambiguous. CDR1 is MGHDK and CDR2 is SYGVNS in the germline V gene. Trimming pared 8 bases from V and 4 bases from J, leaving 11 bases between. The CDR3 spans 12 residues. CDR3 DNA sequence: TGTGCCAGCTCCACCCCATCCTATGGCTACACCTTC. Protein product: CASSTPSYGYTF.

V and J are TRBV20-1 and TRBJ1-1, with D maybe TRBD1 (5 bases). This CDR3 contains 13 residues. Germline V gene lookup returns CDR1 DFQATT and CDR2 SNEGSKA (reference sequence). The V gene lost 3 bases and the J gene lost 4 bases, with 12 bases spanning the gap. Here the CDR3 DNA reads TGCAGTGCTAGTCCTGGGGGAAGCACTGAAGCTTTCTTT. Translated, it gives CSASPGGSTEAFF.

This rearrangement joins TRBV6-4 to TRBJ2-1; 12 positions match TRBD2. Germline CDR1 is MRHNA and CDR2 is SNTAGT. With 3 bases clipped from V and 6 bases from J, the junction kept 3 bases outside the gene matches. The CDR3 contains 15 residues. CDR3 nucleotide sequence: TGTGCCAGCAGTGAAGGGACTAGCGGGCGCAATGAGCAGTTCTTC. Its protein product is CASSEGTSGRNEQFF.

The rearrangement uses TRBV7-2 and TRBJ2-2; 10 bases agree with TRBD1. This CDR3 has 16 residues. Trimming cost V 5 bases and J 6 bases; bases outside gene matches: 9. Germline V gene lookup returns CDR1 SGHTA and CDR2 FQGNSA. The CDR3 is CASSDTADRGAGELFF. The DNA of the CDR3 is TGTGCCAGCAGCGATACCGCGGACAGGGGGGCCGGGGAGCTGTTTTTT.

There are a few counts of this clone. The chain is built from TRBV7-2 and TRBJ1-6; possible D gene TRBD1, 5 bases. V was cut by 5 bases and J by 8 bases, with 19 bases left in between. CDR1 SGHTA and CDR2 FQGNSA come from the germline V gene. The CDR3 covers 16 residues. DNA for the CDR3: TGTGCCAGCAGCAACCGGGACGGGCAGAGACATTCACCCCTCCACTTT. This encodes CASSNRDGQRHSPLHF.

The chain combines TRBV5-6 with TRBJ1-4; D remains unclear. The CDR3 is made up of 15 amino acids. Trimming took off 4 bases at V and 13 bases at J, with 23 bases between the two ends. Germline V gives CDR1 SGHDT, CDR2 YYEEEE. CDR3 nucleotides: TGTGCCAGCAGCCGAGGGTGGAGGGATTGGGGAGGACTGTTTTTT. This sequence encodes CASSRGWRDWGGLFF.

The chain carries TRBV10-3 and TRBJ1-5, with D tentatively TRBD1 (5 bases). CDR1 ENHRY and CDR2 SYGVKD come from the germline V gene. This CDR3 is built from 13 residues. V gave up 3 bases and J gave up 4 bases, with 7 bases separating them. The CDR3 protein is CAISEQENQPQHF. In DNA, the CDR3 is TGTGCCATCAGTGAACAGGAAAATCAGCCCCAGCATTTT.

The genes are TRBV18 and TRBJ2-2; D uncertain. Germline V gene lookup returns CDR1 KGHSH and CDR2 LQKENI. CDR3 length equals 16 residues. Trimming removed 2 bases at V and 2 bases at J, with 12 bases between. CDR3 in amino acids: CASSPIPGSNTGELFF. The CDR3 DNA reads as TGTGCCAGCTCACCAATACCAGGATCAAACACCGGGGAGCTGTTTTTT.

This chain links TRBV6-4 with TRBJ1-4; 7 nucleotides agree with TRBD1. V dropped 8 bases and J dropped 7; count of bases not matched to a gene: 10. CDR1 and CDR2 (germline): MRHNA, SNTAGT. The CDR3 totals 14 residues. CDR3 region: CASPQGTAGEKLFF. In DNA form, the CDR3 reads TGTGCCAGCCCACAGGGGACGGCAGGTGAAAAACTGTTTTTT.

The chain couples TRBV4-3 to TRBJ2-1, with D perhaps TRBD1 or TRBD2 (6 bases each). Germline lookup yields CDR1 LGHNA and CDR2 YSLEER. V was shortened by 0 bases and J by 8 bases, with 23 bases between the two germline ends. CDR3 length: 18 residues. The CDR3 nucleotides read TGCGCCAGCAGCCAAGATATCCCCCTCGGGGGCTACGGGGATGAGCAGTTCTTC. As protein: CASSQDIPLGGYGDEQFF.

The rearrangement links TRBV29-1 to TRBJ1-4; D unresolved. From germline, CDR1 is SQVTM and CDR2 ANQGSEA. CDR3 length equals 11 residues. V lost 3 bases and J lost 6, with 5 bases in between. CDR3 region: CSVEVDEKLFF. CDR3 nucleotides: TGCAGCGTTGAGGTCGATGAAAAACTGTTTTTT.

This chain uses TRBV9 with TRBJ1-1, with D perhaps TRBD1 (6 bases). The CDR3 is 13 amino acids. Deletions cut 4 bases from V and 3 bases from J, with 10 bases between. Germline V CDR1 and CDR2: SGDLS, YYNGEE. CDR3 DNA sequence: TGTGCCAGCAGCCCTACAGGGCACACTGAAGCTTTCTTT. It is translated as CASSPTGHTEAFF.

The rearrangement uses TRBV6-5 and TRBJ1-1, with D unclear. There are 11 residues in the CDR3. Trimming left V 4 bases short and J 4 bases short, with 4 bases between. CDR1 and CDR2 (germline): MNHEY, SVGAGI. The CDR3 DNA reads as TGTGCCAGCAGTTCGAGCACTGAAGCTTTCTTT. This encodes CASSSSTEAFF.

The chain combines TRBV6-4 with TRBJ2-3; D gene uncertain. Germline V gene data show CDR1 as MRHNA and CDR2 as SNTAGT. This CDR3 has 14 amino acids. The V and J ends lost 4 bases and 3 bases respectively, with 11 bases between them. Here the CDR3 reads CASSAYPGTDTQYF. The CDR3 nucleotides are TGTGCCAGCAGTGCGTATCCAGGAACAGATACGCAGTATTTT.

This rearrangement joins TRBV5-6 to TRBJ2-6, with D perhaps TRBD1 (5 bases). The V gene's germline CDR1 is SGHDT and CDR2 YYEEEE. With 0 bases removed from V and 4 bases from J, the gap between germline ends came to 8 bases. The CDR3 consists of 15 residues. The DNA for the CDR3 is TGTGCCAGCAGCTTGGGGGGCTCCGGGGCCAACGTCCTGACTTTC. Its protein product is CASSLGGSGANVLTF.